Given below is one TCR beta chain in context. cDNA serving as the sequencing template came from extracted, reverse transcribed RNA. The data were produced by immunoSEQ multiplex PCR, yet TCRdb's version contains in-frame clones alone and is incomplete. Here the sample spans some 130,000 clones, around 50% being singletons. This sample is drawn from a study of CD8+ T cells in alopecia areata. Collection of lesional scalp punch biopsies and peripheral blood was performed in alopecia areata patients. The CDR3 covers 15 residues. Trimming shortened V by 4 bases and J by 0 bases, and 12 bases separated the two germline ends. Per the germline V gene, CDR1 is SGHRS and CDR2 is YFSETQ.

The origin of this receptor is a human donor with alopecia areata. The source material was CD4+ T cells sorted from blood, sampled at week 0. The chain carries TRBV5-1 and TRBJ2-3; D unclear. The CDR3 here is CASSILGPSTDTQYF. In DNA, the CDR3 is TGCGCCAGCAGCATCCTAGGTCCTAGCACAGATACGCAGTATTTT.